This T cell receptor beta chain was captured in a study of cytomegalovirus exposure and HLA in healthy donors. Looking at the study overall: The study's early data release held about 80 million unique TCRs from HLA-typed donors. Notes on the study in general: Researchers reported in a later analysis that a missense DCLRE1C variant was tied to TCR beta V- and J-gene trimming. It was confirmed in vitro that a few of the CMV-associated chains were specific for CMV antigens.

The germline CDR1 and CDR2 sequences are WSHSY and SAAADI. V dropped 8 bases and J dropped 6 bases, with 11 bases sitting between them. The CDR3 extends over 13 amino acids. PCR primers comprised 60 Vbeta and 13 Jbeta primers. The repertoire was sequenced with immunoSEQ multiplex PCR; TCRdb's copy has only in-frame clones and lacks some. Of about 120,000 clones in the sample, 65% to 80% were seen once. These donors, healthy bone marrow donors, were studied. On this clone: No antigen is known for it.

The chain is built from TRBV10-2 and TRBJ1-6, with D possibly matching TRBD1 (6 bases). Sequenced input: PBMCs. The source is a man between 60 and 70 years old in good health and CMV-seropositive. The CDR3 DNA sequence: TGCGCCAGCGGACAGACTCTTAATTCACCCCTCCACTTT. Protein product: CASGQTLNSPLHF.